This T cell receptor beta chain was identified during a study of T cells after yellow fever vaccination. Per the germline V gene, CDR1 is SGHTA and CDR2 is FQGNSA. This CDR3 has 14 amino acids. The germline V and J ends were trimmed by 6 bases and 1 base, with 9 bases remaining between them. Each CDR3 protein gets one entry after TCRdb re-called the 5' RACE reads with MiXCR. Among about 350,000 distinct CDR3 sequences listed, around 12% were seen once. This clonotype turned up a few times. The clonotype was recovered from a man aged 18 to 29 who received the YFV17D yellow fever vaccine. This sequence joins TRBV7-2 and TRBJ1-4; tentatively, D is TRBD1 (5 bases). This specimen consisted of CD4+ T cells sorted from PBMCs, obtained 15 days after the yellow fever booster vaccination. In DNA form, the CDR3 reads TGTGCCAGCAGAGTCGGGGGAACTAATGAAAAACTGTTTTTT. It yields the protein CASRVGGTNEKLFF.